This T cell receptor (beta chain) was recorded in a study of regulatory T cells in long-lasting Graves disease. Turning to the study itself: Over 5 years of antithyroid drugs plus positive TSH receptor antibodies defined persistent Graves' disease.

Study findings and constraints: Persistent disease was characterized by preferential usage of TRBV28, TRBJ1-2 and TRBJ2-5. The study examined only peripheral blood, not thyroid tissue.

The V segment lost 0 bases and the J segment 1 base; nucleotides outside the gene matches: 14. CDR1 is DFQATT, CDR2 SNEGSKA, per germline (reference sequence). The CDR3 covers 18 residues. Combining iRepertoire HTBI primers with Arm-PCR of CDR3 regions, the authors built TCR beta libraries. TCRdb re-derived calls from the multiplex PCR reads in MiXCR, one entry per CDR3 protein. The data hold 400,000 to 500,000 distinct CDR3 sequences, with roughly 21% observed a single time. Note on this clonotype: The antigen remains unidentified.

Time point described: persistent/refractory GD, antithyroid drugs over 5 years with positive TRAb. The authors made the TCR library using RNA they extracted from PBMCs. It was by American Thyroid Association guidelines that Graves' disease was diagnosed. This TCR was sampled from a female donor with Graves disease. The source was peripheral blood mononuclear cells (PBMCs), collected when the disease was refractory, from a patient treated with antithyroid drugs. The rearrangement uses TRBV20-1 and TRBJ2-5; 7 bases are a match to TRBD2. This CDR3 is CSARDLVGSGRPQETQYF. CDR3 bases: TGCAGTGCTAGAGATCTGGTTGGTAGCGGGCGCCCCCAAGAGACCCAGTACTTC.